This entry lists 23 T cell receptor beta chains sequenced from one sample in a study of OX40 agonist ivuxolimab in advanced cancers. Profiled with immunoSEQ multiplex PCR; TCRdb holds only in-frame clones, not every one. This table holds tens of thousands of clones, 77% found once. The material sequenced was CD4+ or CD8+ T cells sorted from blood, taken in a trial of the OX40 agonist ivuxolimab. Receptor source: an adult with an advanced solid tumor such as melanoma, head and neck, liver or kidney cancer.

This clone was detected only a few times. This CDR3 is CASSYGSYAYEQYF. The CDR3 bases are TGTGCCAGCAGTTACGGGAGCTATGCCTACGAGCAGTACTTC. The chain couples TRBV6-6 to TRBJ2-7; possible D gene TRBD2, 5 bases. CDR3 length: 14 amino acids. CDR1 is MNHNY and CDR2 is SVGAGI in the germline V gene (reference sequence). Trimming took off 2 bases at V and 2 bases at J, with 10 bases between the two ends.

The chain couples TRBV7-2 to TRBJ2-7, with 7 bases that match TRBD1. The trim removed 4 bases at V and 3 bases at J, leaving 6 bases unmatched. The CDR3 is made up of 14 amino acids. Germline V lookup: CDR1 SGHTA, CDR2 FQGNSA. The CDR3 sequence is CASSSTRDSYEQYF. CDR3 bases: TGTGCCAGCAGCTCCACCCGGGACAGCTACGAGCAGTACTTC.

This chain connects TRBV4-1 to TRBJ2-1; TRBD2 matches at 9 bases. J lost 6 bases, V lost 1 base, and 4 bases had no gene match. The length of the CDR3 is 15 residues. Germline V gene lookup returns CDR1 MGHRA and CDR2 YSYEKL. In DNA form, the CDR3 reads TGCGCCAGCAGCCAAGTAGCGGGAGCCCTCAATGAGCAGTTCTTC. It translates to CASSQVAGALNEQFF.

The V gene is TRBV5-4, the J gene TRBJ2-7, with 9 bases lining up with TRBD2. The CDR3 contains 17 residues. The V gene end was trimmed by 4 bases and the J gene end by 3 bases; junction bases not matched to a gene: 14. CDR1 is SGHNT and CDR2 is YYREEE in the germline V gene (reference sequence). CDR3 sequence reads: CASSSTTYRREGYEQYF. CDR3 DNA: TGTGCCAGCAGCAGCACAACCTATCGGCGGGAGGGCTACGAGCAGTACTTC.

CDR3 amino acids: CASSSDRYYGYTF. The CDR3 nucleotides read TGTGCCAGCAGCTCGGACAGATACTATGGCTACACCTTC. The gene calls are TRBV11-2 and TRBJ1-2; D is possibly TRBD1 (6 bases). V lost 4 bases, J lost 3 bases, and 9 bases lay in between. The germline CDR1 and CDR2 sequences are SGHAT and FQNNGV. The CDR3 extends over 13 amino acids.

This rearrangement joins TRBV6-4 to TRBJ1-4, with TRBD1 as a possible D gene (5 bases). Germline lookup yields CDR1 MRHNA and CDR2 SNTAGT. The CDR3 spans 18 residues. Deletions cut 7 bases from V and 0 bases from J, with 21 bases between. The CDR3 nucleotides are TGTGCCAGCAAAAGGACACCAAAGGAAGGCGCAACTAATGAAAAACTGTTTTTT. Translated: CASKRTPKEGATNEKLFF.

The chain uses TRBV28 and TRBJ2-1; tentatively, D is TRBD2 (6 bases). CDR1 is MDHEN and CDR2 is SYDVKM in the germline V gene. The CDR3 loop spans 14 amino acids. Trimming removed 3 bases at V and 2 bases at J, with 8 bases between. In nucleotides, the CDR3 is TGTGCCAGCAGTTTCGGAGGGACCTACAATGAGCAGTTCTTC. This translates into CASSFGGTYNEQFF.

This rearrangement joins TRBV27 to TRBJ2-1; D is possibly TRBD1 or TRBD2 (6 bases each). The CDR3 covers 14 residues. Trimming removed 6 bases from V and 5 bases from J, with 14 bases in between. Germline assignment: CDR1 MNHEY and CDR2 SMNVEV (reference sequence). The CDR3 spells CASRMGGQNNEQFF. The CDR3 bases are TGTGCCAGCAGGATGGGGGGACAAAACAATGAGCAGTTCTTC.

The chain recombines TRBV18 with TRBJ2-6; D unclear. The V and J ends lost 1 base and 4 bases respectively, with 26 bases between them. Per germline, CDR1 KGHSH and CDR2 LQKENI. The length of the CDR3 is 21 residues. The CDR3 spells CASSPLASSRPLGAGANVLTF. The CDR3, as DNA: TGTGCCAGCTCACCACTGGCATCGAGTAGGCCTCTAGGAGCAGGGGCCAACGTCCTGACTTTC.

Relative to its sample, this clone is large. This chain uses TRBV7-2 with TRBJ2-7, with 12 bases aligning to TRBD2. CDR1 and CDR2 (germline): SGHTA, FQGNSA. This CDR3 is 15 amino acids long. V gave up 5 bases and J gave up 0 bases; unmatched junction bases: 2. This CDR3 is CASSPTSGSSYEQYF. The CDR3 DNA reads as TGTGCCAGCAGCCCGACTAGCGGGAGCTCCTACGAGCAGTACTTC.

The chain recombines TRBV27 with TRBJ1-3, with TRBD1 identical over 8 bases. CDR3 size: 15 residues. Germline CDR1 is MNHEY and CDR2 is SMNVEV (reference sequence). The junction had 6 bases not matched to a gene; V was cut back by 6 bases and J by 2 bases. CDR3 DNA sequence: TGTGCCAGCAGCCCCACCAGGGGGCCTGGAAACACCATATATTTT. Amino acids: CASSPTRGPGNTIYF.

The V and J genes are TRBV27 and TRBJ1-1, with 9 nucleotides matching TRBD1. The CDR3 spans 15 residues. Germline lookup yields CDR1 MNHEY and CDR2 SMNVEV (reference sequence). With 5 bases clipped from V and 5 bases from J, the junction kept 9 bases outside the gene matches. CDR3 sequence (DNA): TGTGCCAGCAGTCCAACGACAGGGGGGGGAACTGAAGCTTTCTTT. Protein product: CASSPTTGGGTEAFF.

This clone is a singleton in its sample. The V gene is TRBV7-2, the J gene TRBJ2-7, with TRBD2 as a possible D gene (6 bases). V was pared by 7 bases and J by 5 bases, with 15 bases between. Germline CDR1 and CDR2: SGHTA and FQGNSA. The CDR3 extends over 13 amino acids. Here the CDR3 DNA reads TGTGCCAGCACCGGGGCACCGGGGGACGAGCAGTACTTC. Its translation is CASTGAPGDEQYF. The complete variable domain, with remaining parts taken from reference TRBV7-2 and TRBJ2-7, reads GAGVSQSPSNKVTEKGKDVELRCDPISGHTALYWYRQSLGQGLEFLIYFQGNSAPDKSGLPSDRFSAERTGGSVSTLTIQRTQQEDSAVYLCASTGAPGDEQYFGPGTRLTVT.

J is TRBJ2-7 and V is TRBV7-8; 9 bases agree with TRBD1. This CDR3 is 15 amino acids long. Germline trimming cut 5 bases from V and 6 bases from J; bases unmatched to any gene: 11. Germline lookup yields CDR1 SGHVS and CDR2 FQNEAQ. CDR3 coding DNA: TGTGCCAGCAGCGTCTCCGGGACAGGGTCTGGCGAGCAGTACTTC. It encodes CASSVSGTGSGEQYF.

This clone has a single count. The rearrangement joins TRBV27 to TRBJ2-7; 9 bases agree with TRBD2. Germline V CDR1 and CDR2: MNHEY, SMNVEV (reference sequence). The junction had 8 bases not matched to a gene; V was cut back by 4 bases and J by 7 bases. This CDR3 is built from 14 residues. The DNA for the CDR3 is TGTGCCAGCAGTTCCCTGGGGAGCGGGGGGGAGCAGTACTTC. Amino acid sequence: CASSSLGSGGEQYF.

This chain uses TRBV29-1 with TRBJ2-5; TRBD2 is a possible D gene (5 bases). Germline-derived CDR1 and CDR2 are SQVTM and ANQGSEA. The CDR3 is 15 amino acids. Trimming took 8 bases from V and 5 from J, leaving 24 bases between them. The CDR3, as DNA: TGCAGCACCCTAAATTTCGGTAGCGAGAGGGAGACCCAGTACTTC. It is translated as CSTLNFGSERETQYF.

V usage is TRBV27 and J usage is TRBJ1-5; D is perhaps TRBD1 (5 bases). Germline assignment: CDR1 MNHEY and CDR2 SMNVEV (reference sequence). The V end lost 2 bases, the J end lost 6 bases, and 20 bases lay between the germline ends. This CDR3 has 17 residues. DNA for the CDR3: TGTGCCAGCAGTTTACTCCGGGACTTCGGGGGGAGTCAGCCCCAGCATTTT. It specifies CASSLLRDFGGSQPQHF.

This clone was observed a single time. This chain's CDR3 is CASSPPSVKGNTEAFF. CDR3 coding DNA: TGTGCCAGCTCACCACCTTCAGTTAAAGGGAACACTGAAGCTTTCTTT. The V gene is TRBV18, the J gene TRBJ1-1; D is ambiguous. Germline V CDR1 and CDR2: KGHSH, LQKENI. The CDR3 consists of 16 residues. V lost 0 bases, J lost 1 base, and 12 bases lay in between.

J is TRBJ2-3 and V is TRBV7-9, with D unclear. The CDR3 is made up of 13 amino acids. Deletions cut 4 bases from V and 0 bases from J, with 5 bases between. In germline, CDR1 is SEHNR, CDR2 FQNEAQ (reference sequence). CDR3 sequence: CASSSSSTDTQYF. The CDR3 DNA sequence: TGTGCCAGCAGCTCCTCGAGCACAGATACGCAGTATTTT. The variable domain in full, completed from reference TRBV7-9 and TRBJ2-3, reads DTGVSQNPRHKITKRGQNVTFRCDPISEHNRLYWYRQTLGQGPEFLTYFQNEAQLEKSRLLSDRFSAERPKGSFSTLEIQRTEQGDSAMYLCASSSSSTDTQYFGPGTRLTVL.

In this sample, this clone turned up once. The chain employs TRBV10-2 and TRBJ1-1, with D perhaps TRBD1 (5 bases). The CDR3 is made up of 13 amino acids. Germline V CDR1 and CDR2: WSHSY, SAAADI. With 5 bases removed from V and 4 bases from J, the gap between germline ends came to 11 bases. As DNA, the CDR3 is TGCGCCAGCAGTTTAGCAGGGACCACTGAAGCTTTCTTT. Translated: CASSLAGTTEAFF.

This clone came up a few times. The CDR3 is CASSAGPTFTEAFF. In DNA, the CDR3 is TGTGCCAGCAGCGCGGGACCGACCTTTACTGAAGCTTTCTTT. The chain links TRBV9 to TRBJ1-1; D is perhaps TRBD1 (5 bases). Germline CDR1 SGDLS, CDR2 YYNGEE. Trimming left V 3 bases short and J 5 bases short, with 14 bases between. CDR3 length: 14 amino acids.

This clone was detected only a few times. The chain uses TRBV13 and TRBJ1-1; 8 positions agree with TRBD1. The CDR3 consists of 14 residues. CDR1 and CDR2 (germline): PRHDT, FYEKMQ (reference sequence). V lost 4 bases, J lost 4 bases, and 5 bases stayed unmatched. The CDR3: CASSYYRGGTEAFF. CDR3 coding DNA: TGTGCCAGCAGCTATTACAGGGGGGGCACTGAAGCTTTCTTT.

The chain is built from TRBV6-1 and TRBJ1-3; no clear D gene. The V and J ends lost 8 bases and 0 bases respectively, with 14 bases between them. The length of the CDR3 is 15 residues. The germline gives CDR1 MNHNS, CDR2 SASEGT. CDR3 DNA: TGTGCCAGCTGTAAACTCTTCTCCTCTGGAAACACCATATATTTT. Protein product: CASCKLFSSGNTIYF.